The clone carrying this T cell receptor beta chain turned up a few times. Its antigen is undetermined. This sample is drawn from a study of T cell clonotyping in hematopoietic cell transplantation. Recipient blood drawn about 28 days pretransplant and days 30, 100, 180 after. The repertoire was sequenced with immunoSEQ multiplex PCR; TCRdb's copy has only in-frame clones and lacks some. This repertoire shows nearly 5,500 clones, 78% found once; its top ten account for more than 10%. The CDR3 contains 13 residues. Germline lookup yields CDR1 GTSNPN and CDR2 SVGIG (reference sequence). Trimming removed 5 bases from V and 4 bases from J, with 14 bases in between. Study-level results: Recipient TCR diversity dropped after transplant; expanded clonotypes rose from day 30 to 180. No sorting was done, leaving CD4 and CD8 contributions mixed. Broader posttransplant TCR repertoire diversity was predicted by graft donor and pretransplant recipient Inverse Simpson Index values.

The sequence was collected from a male patient aged 55 to 70 who had an allogeneic stem cell transplant from an unrelated donor, so the T cells may come from the graft donor. Some clones in this sample may be carry-over from other donors' samples. Sequences were derived from peripheral blood mononuclear cells, sampled 30 days after allogeneic stem cell transplant. V and J are TRBV30 and TRBJ1-2; D remains ambiguous. CDR3 residues: CAWLPDLAYGYTF. The CDR3 DNA reads TGTGCCTGGCTTCCGGACTTAGCCTATGGCTACACCTTC.